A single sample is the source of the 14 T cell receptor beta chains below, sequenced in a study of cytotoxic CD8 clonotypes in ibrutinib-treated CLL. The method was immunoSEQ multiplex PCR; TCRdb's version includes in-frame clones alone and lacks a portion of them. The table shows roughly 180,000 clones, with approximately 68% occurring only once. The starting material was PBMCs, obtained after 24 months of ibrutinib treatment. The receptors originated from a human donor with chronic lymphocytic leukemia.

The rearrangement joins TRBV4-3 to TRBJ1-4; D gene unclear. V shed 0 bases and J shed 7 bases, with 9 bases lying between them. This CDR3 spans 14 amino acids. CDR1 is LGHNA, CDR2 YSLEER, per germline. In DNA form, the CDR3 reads TGCGCCAGCAGCCAAGATTGGAGTATTGAAAAACTGTTTTTT. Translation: CASSQDWSIEKLFF.

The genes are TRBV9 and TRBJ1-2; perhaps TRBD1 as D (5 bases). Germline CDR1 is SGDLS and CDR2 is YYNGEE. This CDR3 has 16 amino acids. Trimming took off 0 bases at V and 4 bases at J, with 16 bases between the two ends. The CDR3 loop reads CASSVAPTGSGYGYTF. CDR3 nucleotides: TGTGCCAGCAGCGTAGCTCCTACAGGTTCCGGCTATGGCTACACCTTC.

The CDR3 loop is CASSRRQGGANVLTF. The CDR3 region has the DNA TGTGCCAGCAGCCGCCGGCAGGGTGGGGCCAACGTCCTGACTTTC. This sequence joins TRBV9 and TRBJ2-6, with a possible D match to TRBD1 (5 bases). Trimming removed 4 bases at V and 3 bases at J, with 11 bases between. The CDR3 extends over 15 amino acids. From germline, CDR1 is SGDLS and CDR2 YYNGEE.

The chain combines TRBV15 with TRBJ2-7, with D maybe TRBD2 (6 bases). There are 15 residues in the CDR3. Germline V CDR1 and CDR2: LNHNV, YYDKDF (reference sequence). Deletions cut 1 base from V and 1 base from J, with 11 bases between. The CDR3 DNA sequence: TGTGCCACCAGCAGAGTAGGGACTCTATCCTACGAGCAGTACTTC. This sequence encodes CATSRVGTLSYEQYF.

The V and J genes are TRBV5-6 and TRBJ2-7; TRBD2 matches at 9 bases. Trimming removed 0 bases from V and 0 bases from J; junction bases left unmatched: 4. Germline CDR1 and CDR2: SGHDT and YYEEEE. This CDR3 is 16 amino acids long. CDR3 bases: TGTGCCAGCAGCTTGGGGCTTAGCGGGAGCTCCTACGAGCAGTACTTC. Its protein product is CASSLGLSGSSYEQYF.

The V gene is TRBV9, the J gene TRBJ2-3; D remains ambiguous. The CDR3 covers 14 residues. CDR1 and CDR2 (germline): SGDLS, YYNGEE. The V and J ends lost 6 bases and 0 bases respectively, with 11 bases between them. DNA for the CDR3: TGTGCCAGCACTTCCGGGCTCAGCACAGATACGCAGTATTTT. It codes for CASTSGLSTDTQYF.

CDR3 region: CASSPFGYNEQFF. CDR3 nucleotides: TGTGCCAGCAGTCCCTTTGGATACAATGAGCAGTTCTTC. The rearrangement uses TRBV28 and TRBJ2-1; D gene unclear. Germline assignment: CDR1 MDHEN and CDR2 SYDVKM. Deletions cut 5 bases from V and 4 bases from J, with 9 bases between. The CDR3 runs to 13 residues.

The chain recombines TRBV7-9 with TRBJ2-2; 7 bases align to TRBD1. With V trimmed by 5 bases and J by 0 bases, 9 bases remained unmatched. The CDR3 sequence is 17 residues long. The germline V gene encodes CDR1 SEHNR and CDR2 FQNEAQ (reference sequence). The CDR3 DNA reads TGTGCCAGCAGCCGGGACAGCTGGAGGCCGAACACCGGGGAGCTGTTTTTT. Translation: CASSRDSWRPNTGELFF.

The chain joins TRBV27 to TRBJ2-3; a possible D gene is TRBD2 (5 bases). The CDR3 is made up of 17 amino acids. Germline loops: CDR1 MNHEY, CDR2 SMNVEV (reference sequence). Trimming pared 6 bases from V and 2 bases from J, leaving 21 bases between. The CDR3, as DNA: TGTGCCAGCAGATTCAACTCAATAGCGCCCGTCACAGATACGCAGTATTTT. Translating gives CASRFNSIAPVTDTQYF.

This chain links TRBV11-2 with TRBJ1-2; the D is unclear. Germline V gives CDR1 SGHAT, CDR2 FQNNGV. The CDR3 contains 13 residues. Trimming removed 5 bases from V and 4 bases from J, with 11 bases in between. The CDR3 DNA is TGTGCCAGCAGCCCGGACGGATTCTATGGCTACACCTTC. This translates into CASSPDGFYGYTF. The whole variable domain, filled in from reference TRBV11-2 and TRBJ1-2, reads EAGVAQSPRYKIIEKRQSVAFWCNPISGHATLYWYQQILGQGPKLLIQFQNNGVVDDSQLPKDRFSAERLKGVDSTLKIQPAKLEDSAVYLCASSPDGFYGYTFGSGTRLTVV.

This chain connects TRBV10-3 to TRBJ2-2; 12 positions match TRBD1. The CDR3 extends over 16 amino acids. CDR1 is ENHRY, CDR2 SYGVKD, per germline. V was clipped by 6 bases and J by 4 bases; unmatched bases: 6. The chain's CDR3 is CAISEGQGAGTGELFF. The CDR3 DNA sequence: TGTGCCATCAGCGAGGGACAGGGGGCTGGCACCGGGGAGCTGTTTTTT.

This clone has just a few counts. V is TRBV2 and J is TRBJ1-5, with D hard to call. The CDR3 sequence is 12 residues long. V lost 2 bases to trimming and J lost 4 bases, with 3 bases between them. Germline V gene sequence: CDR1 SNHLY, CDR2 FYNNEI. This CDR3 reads CASSEPNQPQHF. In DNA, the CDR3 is TGTGCCAGCAGTGAACCAAATCAGCCCCAGCATTTT.

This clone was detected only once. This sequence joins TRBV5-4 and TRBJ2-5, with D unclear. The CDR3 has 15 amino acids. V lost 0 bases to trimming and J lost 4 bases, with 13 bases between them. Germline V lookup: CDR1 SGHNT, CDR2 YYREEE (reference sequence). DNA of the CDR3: TGTGCCAGCAGCTTGGAAGGGTCCCGGAGAGAGACCCAGTACTTC. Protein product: CASSLEGSRRETQYF. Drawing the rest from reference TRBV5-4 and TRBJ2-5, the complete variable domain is ETGVTQSPTHLIKTRGQQVTLRCSSQSGHNTVSWYQQALGQGPQFIFQYYREEENGRGNFPPRFSGLQFPNYSSELNVNALELDDSALYLCASSLEGSRRETQYFGPGTRLLVL.

As DNA, the CDR3 is TGTGCCAGCTCACCAGCCAGTACAACACGAGATACGCAGTATTTT. Amino acid sequence: CASSPASTTRDTQYF. J is TRBJ2-3 and V is TRBV18; D uncertain. V lost 2 bases to trimming and J lost 5 bases, with 14 bases between them. The CDR3 has 15 residues. Per germline, CDR1 KGHSH and CDR2 LQKENI.